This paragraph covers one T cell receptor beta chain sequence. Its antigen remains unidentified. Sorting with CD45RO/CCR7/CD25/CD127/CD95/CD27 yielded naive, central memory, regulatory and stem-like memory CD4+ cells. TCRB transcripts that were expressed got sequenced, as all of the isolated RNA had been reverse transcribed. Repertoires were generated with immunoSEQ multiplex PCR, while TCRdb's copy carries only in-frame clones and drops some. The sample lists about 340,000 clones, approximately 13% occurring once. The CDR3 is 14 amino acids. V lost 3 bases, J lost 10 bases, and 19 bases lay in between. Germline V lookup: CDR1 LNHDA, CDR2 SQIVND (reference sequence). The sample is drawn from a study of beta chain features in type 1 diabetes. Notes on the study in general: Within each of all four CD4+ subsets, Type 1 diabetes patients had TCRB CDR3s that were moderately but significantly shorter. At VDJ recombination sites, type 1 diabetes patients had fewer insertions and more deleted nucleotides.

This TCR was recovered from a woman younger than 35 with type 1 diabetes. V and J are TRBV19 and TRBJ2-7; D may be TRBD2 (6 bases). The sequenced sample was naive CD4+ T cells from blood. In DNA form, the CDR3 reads TGTGCCAGTAGTATCCGGTGGGGGGTCCCCATTCAGTACGTC. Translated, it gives CASSIRWGVPIQYV.